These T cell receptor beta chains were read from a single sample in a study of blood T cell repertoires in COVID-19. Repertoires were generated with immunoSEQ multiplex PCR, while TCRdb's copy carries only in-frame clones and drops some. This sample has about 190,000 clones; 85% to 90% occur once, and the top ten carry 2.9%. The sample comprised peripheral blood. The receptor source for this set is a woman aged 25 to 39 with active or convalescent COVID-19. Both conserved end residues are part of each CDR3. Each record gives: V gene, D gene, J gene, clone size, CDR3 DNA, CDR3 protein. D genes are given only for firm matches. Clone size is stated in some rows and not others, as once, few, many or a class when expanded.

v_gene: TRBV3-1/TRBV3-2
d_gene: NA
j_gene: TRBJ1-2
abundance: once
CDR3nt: TGTGCCAGCAGCCTAGGAGGAGTTTACCTCTATGGCTACACCTTC
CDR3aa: CASSLGGVYLYGYTF

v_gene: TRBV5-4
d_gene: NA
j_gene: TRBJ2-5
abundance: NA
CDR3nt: TGTGCCAGCAGCTTGTCCGGAGCCTTCCAAGAGACCCAGTACTTC
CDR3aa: CASSLSGAFQETQYF

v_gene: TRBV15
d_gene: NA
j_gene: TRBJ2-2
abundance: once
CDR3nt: TGTGCCACCACCCCCAGAGGGGACATGAACACCGGGGAGCTGTTTTTT
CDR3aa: CATTPRGDMNTGELFF

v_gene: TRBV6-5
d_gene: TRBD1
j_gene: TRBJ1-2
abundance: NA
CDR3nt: TGTGCCCTTAACAATCGATGGGACAGAAGTATCGGCTACACCTTC
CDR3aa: CALNNRWDRSIGYTF

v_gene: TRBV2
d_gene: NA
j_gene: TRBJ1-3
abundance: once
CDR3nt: TGTGCCAGCAGGGCGGGACTTACTAGAAACACCATATATTTT
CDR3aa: CASRAGLTRNTIYF

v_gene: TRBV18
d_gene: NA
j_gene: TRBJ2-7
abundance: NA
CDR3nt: TGTGCCAGCTCCAGGGACCGGGGGGAGCAGTACTTC
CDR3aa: CASSRDRGEQYF

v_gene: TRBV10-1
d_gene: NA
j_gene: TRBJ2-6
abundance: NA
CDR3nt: TGCGCCAGCAGTAAAGCAGGCTCTGGGGCCAACGTCCTGACTTTC
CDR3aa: CASSKAGSGANVLTF

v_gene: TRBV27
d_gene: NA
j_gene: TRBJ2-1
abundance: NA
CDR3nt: TGTGCCAGCAGTTTATCAGGGGCCATCTACAATGAGCAGTTCTTC
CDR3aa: CASSLSGAIYNEQFF

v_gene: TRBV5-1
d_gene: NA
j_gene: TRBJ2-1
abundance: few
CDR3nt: TGCGCCAGCAGCTTGAGGGGGAGCCCCAATGAGCAGTTCTTC
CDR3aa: CASSLRGSPNEQFF

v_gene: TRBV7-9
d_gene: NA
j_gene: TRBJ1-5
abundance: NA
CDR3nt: TGTGCCAGCAGCTTCGGCAATCAGCCCCAGCATTTT
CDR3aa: CASSFGNQPQHF

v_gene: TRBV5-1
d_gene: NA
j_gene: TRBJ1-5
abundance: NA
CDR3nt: TGCGCCAGCAGCGTCCGTCCGGGAATATCAGCCCAGCATTTT
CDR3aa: CASSVRPGISAQHF

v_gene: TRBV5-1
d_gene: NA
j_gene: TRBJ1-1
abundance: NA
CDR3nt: TGCGCCAGCAGCCCGGGGGGACGGATGAACACTGAAGCTTTCTTT
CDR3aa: CASSPGGRMNTEAFF

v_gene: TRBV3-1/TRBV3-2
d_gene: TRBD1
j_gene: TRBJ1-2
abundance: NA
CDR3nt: TGTGCCAGCAGCCTCGACAGGGCTAATGGCTACACCTTC
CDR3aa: CASSLDRANGYTF

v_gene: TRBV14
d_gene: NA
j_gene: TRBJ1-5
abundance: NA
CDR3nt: TGTGCCAGCAGCCCTTCCCTTGGGCTGCCCCAGCATTTT
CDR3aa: CASSPSLGLPQHF

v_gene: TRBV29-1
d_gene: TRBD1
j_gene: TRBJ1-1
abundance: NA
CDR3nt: TGCAGCGTTGTACAGGGGCTGAACACTGAAGCTTTCTTT
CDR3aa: CSVVQGLNTEAFF

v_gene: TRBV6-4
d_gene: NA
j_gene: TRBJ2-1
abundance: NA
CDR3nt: TGTGCCAGCAGTGACTCAGGGGCGGATGAGCAGTTCTTC
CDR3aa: CASSDSGADEQFF

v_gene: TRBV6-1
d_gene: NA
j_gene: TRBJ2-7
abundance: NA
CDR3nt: TGTGCCAGCAGTGAACAGGCTACCTGGGCCTACGAGCAGTACTTC
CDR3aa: CASSEQATWAYEQYF

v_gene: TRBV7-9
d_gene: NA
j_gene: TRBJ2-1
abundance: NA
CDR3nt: TGTGCCAGCAGCAACCCGATCCTCCAGGGTGAGCAGTTCTTC
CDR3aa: CASSNPILQGEQFF

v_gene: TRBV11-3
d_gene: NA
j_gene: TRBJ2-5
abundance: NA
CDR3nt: TGTGCCAGCAGCTTAGATCTAAGAGGGGGGGACGAGACCCAGTACTTC
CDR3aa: CASSLDLRGGDETQYF

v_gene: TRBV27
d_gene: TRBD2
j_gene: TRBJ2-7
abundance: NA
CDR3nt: TGTGCCAGCAGATTAACGAGCGGGGTAACCTACGAGCAGTACTTC
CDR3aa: CASRLTSGVTYEQYF

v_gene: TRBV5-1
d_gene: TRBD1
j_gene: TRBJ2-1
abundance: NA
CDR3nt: TGCGCCAGCAGCATTTACAGGGGGAATGAGCAGTTCTTC
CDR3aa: CASSIYRGNEQFF

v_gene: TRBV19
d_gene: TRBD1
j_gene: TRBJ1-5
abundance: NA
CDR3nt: TGTGCCAGTACCCCGACAGGGGAGATTCAGCCCCAGCATTTT
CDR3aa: CASTPTGEIQPQHF

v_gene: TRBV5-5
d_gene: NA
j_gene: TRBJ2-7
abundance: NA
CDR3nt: TGTGCCAGCAGCCACGGCAGGTACTACGAGCAGTACTTC
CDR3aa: CASSHGRYYEQYF

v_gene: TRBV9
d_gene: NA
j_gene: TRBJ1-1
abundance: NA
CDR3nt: TGTGCCAGCAGCGTAGAGGCTGGGGGGATGGCTTTCTTT
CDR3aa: CASSVEAGGMAFF

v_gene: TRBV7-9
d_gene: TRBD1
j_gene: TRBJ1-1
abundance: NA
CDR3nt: TGTGCCAGCAGCGCGGGACAGAGAAACACTGAAGCTTTCTTT
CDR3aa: CASSAGQRNTEAFF

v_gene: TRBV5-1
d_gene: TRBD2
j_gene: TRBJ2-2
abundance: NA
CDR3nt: TGCGCCAGCAGCTTAGGGCGACTAGCGGGGCTCACCGGGGAGCTGTTTTTT
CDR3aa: CASSLGRLAGLTGELFF